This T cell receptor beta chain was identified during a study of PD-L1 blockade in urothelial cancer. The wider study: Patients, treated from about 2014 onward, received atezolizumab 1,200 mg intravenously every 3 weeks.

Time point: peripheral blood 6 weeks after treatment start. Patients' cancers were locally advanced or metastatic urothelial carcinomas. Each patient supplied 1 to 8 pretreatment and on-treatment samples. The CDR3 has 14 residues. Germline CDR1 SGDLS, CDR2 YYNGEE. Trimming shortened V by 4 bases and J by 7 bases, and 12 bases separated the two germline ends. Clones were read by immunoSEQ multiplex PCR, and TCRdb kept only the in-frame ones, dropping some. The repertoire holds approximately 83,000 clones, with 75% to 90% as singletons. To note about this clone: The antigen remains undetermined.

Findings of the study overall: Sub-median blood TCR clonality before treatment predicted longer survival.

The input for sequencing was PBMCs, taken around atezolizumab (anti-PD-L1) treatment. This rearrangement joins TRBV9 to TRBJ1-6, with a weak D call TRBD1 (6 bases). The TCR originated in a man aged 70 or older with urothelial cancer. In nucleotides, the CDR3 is TGTGCCAGCAGCCGCGACAGGATGAATTCACCCCTCCACTTT. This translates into CASSRDRMNSPLHF.